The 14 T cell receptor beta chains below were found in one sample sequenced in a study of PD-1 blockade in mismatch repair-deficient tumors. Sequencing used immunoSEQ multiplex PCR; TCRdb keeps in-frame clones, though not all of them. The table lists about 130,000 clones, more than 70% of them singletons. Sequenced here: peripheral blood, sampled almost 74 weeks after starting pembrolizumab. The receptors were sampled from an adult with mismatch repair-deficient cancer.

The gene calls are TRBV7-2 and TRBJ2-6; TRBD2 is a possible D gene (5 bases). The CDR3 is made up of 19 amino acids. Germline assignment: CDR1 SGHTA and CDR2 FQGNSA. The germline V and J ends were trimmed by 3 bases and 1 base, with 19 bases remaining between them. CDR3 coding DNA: TGTGCCAGCAGCTTGAGAGGAGGACTGTTTTTTTCTGGGGCCAACGTCCTGACTTTC. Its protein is CASSLRGGLFFSGANVLTF.

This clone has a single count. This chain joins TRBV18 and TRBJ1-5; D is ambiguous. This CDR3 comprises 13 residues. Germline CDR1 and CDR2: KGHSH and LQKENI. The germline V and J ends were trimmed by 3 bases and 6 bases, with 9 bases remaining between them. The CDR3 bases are TGTGCCAGCTCACCGGGGTCCGGTCAGCCCCAGCATTTT. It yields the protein CASSPGSGQPQHF.

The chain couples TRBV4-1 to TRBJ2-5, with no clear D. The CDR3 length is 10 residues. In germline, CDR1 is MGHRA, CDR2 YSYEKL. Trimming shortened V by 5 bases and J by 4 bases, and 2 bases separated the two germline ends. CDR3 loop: CASSRETQYF. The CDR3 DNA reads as TGCGCCAGCAGCAGAGAGACCCAGTACTTC.

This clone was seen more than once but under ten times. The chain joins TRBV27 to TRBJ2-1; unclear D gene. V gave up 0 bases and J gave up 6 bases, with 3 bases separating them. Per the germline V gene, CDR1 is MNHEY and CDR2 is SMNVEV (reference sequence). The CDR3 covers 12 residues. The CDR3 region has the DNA TGTGCCAGCAGTTTATCCGGCAATGAGCAGTTCTTC. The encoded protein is CASSLSGNEQFF.

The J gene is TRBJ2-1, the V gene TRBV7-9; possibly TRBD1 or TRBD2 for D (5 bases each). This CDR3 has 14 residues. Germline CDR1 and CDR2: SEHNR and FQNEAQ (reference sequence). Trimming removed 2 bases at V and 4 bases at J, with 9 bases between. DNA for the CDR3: TGTGCCAGCAGCTTAAGGGACGGTTACAATGAGCAGTTCTTC. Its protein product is CASSLRDGYNEQFF. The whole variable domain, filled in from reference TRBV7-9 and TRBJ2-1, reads DTGVSQNPRHKITKRGQNVTFRCDPISEHNRLYWYRQTLGQGPEFLTYFQNEAQLEKSRLLSDRFSAERPKGSFSTLEIQRTEQGDSAMYLCASSLRDGYNEQFFGPGTRLTVL.

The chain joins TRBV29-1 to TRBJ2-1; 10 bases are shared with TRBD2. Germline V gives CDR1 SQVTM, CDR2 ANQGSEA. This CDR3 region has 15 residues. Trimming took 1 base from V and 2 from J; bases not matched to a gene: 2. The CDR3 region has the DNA TGCAGCGTTGAAGCCCTAGCGGGAGCCTACAATGAGCAGTTCTTC. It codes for CSVEALAGAYNEQFF.

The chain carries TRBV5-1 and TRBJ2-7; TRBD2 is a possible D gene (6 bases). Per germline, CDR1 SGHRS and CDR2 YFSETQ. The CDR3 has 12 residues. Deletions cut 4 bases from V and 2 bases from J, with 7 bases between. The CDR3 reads CASSPGAYEQYF. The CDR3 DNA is TGCGCCAGCAGCCCGGGGGCCTACGAGCAGTACTTC.

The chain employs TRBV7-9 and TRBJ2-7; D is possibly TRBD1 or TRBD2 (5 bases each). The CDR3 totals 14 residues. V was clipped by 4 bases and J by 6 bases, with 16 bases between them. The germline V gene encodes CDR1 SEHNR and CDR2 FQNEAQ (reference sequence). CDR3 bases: TGTGCCAGCAGCTCACCCAGGGATCGGGGCGAGCAGTACTTC. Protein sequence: CASSSPRDRGEQYF.

The CDR3 DNA follows: TGTGCCAGTAGTCCAAACTCGGAGGGGACCCAGTACTTC. Its translation is CASSPNSEGTQYF. The chain couples TRBV19 to TRBJ2-5, with D perhaps TRBD2 (6 bases). V was shortened by 5 bases and J by 7 bases, with 14 bases between the two germline ends. The CDR3 has 13 residues. Germline CDR1 LNHDA, CDR2 SQIVND (reference sequence).

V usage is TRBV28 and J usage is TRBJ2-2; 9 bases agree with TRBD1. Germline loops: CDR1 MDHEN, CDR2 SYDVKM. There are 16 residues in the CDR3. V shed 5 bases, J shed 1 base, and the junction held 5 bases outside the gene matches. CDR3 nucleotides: TGTGCCAGCAGTCCCAAGGACAGGGGGAACACCGGGGAGCTGTTTTTT. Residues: CASSPKDRGNTGELFF.

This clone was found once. The DNA of the CDR3 is TGTGCCATCAGTGAACAGCGCCACGAGCAGTACTTC. Protein: CAISEQRHEQYF. The V gene is TRBV10-3, the J gene TRBJ2-7, with D unresolved. CDR3 size: 12 residues. Germline values: CDR1 ENHRY, CDR2 SYGVKD. Trimming left V 3 bases short and J 5 bases short, with 8 bases between.

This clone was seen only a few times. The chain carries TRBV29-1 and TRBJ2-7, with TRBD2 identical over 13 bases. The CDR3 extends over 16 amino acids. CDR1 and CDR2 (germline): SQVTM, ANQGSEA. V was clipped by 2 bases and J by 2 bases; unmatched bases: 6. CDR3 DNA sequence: TGCAGCGTTGAATATTCTGGGACTAGCGGGACCTACGAGCAGTACTTC. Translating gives CSVEYSGTSGTYEQYF.

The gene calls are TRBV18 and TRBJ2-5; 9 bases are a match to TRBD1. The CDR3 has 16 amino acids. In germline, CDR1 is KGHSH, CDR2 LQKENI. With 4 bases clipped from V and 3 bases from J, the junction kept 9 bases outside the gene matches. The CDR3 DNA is TGTGCCAGCTCACTTAAGGGACAGGGATTAAAAGAGACCCAGTACTTC. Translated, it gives CASSLKGQGLKETQYF.

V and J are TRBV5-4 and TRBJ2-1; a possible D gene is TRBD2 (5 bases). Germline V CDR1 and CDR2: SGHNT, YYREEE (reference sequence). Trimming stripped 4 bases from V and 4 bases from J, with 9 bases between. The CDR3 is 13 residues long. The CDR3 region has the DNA TGTGCCAGCAGCATTGGACTTTACAATGAGCAGTTCTTC. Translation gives CASSIGLYNEQFF.